This TCR beta chain came from a study of blood T cells in healthy people across ages. Study-level results: Versus aged donors, long-lived donors had higher diversity and more naive CD4+ cells. While age rose, TCR beta diversity per million T cells dropped in a roughly linear way.

Together with a sample-barcoded 5' primer, a J-beta primer mix was included in a second PCR lasting about 6 to 11 cycles. Each cDNA molecule was tagged by a template-switch adaptor with 12 random nucleotides. Each CDR3 protein gets one entry after TCRdb re-called the 5' RACE reads with MiXCR. The sample consists of fewer than 1,000,000 distinct CDR3 sequences, approximately 48% of them appearing once. This clonotype was observed a few times. Its target is unknown. The CDR3 spans 12 residues. Deletions cut 5 bases from V and 3 bases from J, with 8 bases between. Per germline, CDR1 KGHSH and CDR2 LQKENI. Every participating donor contributed 8.5 to 10 milliliters of peripheral blood through a draw.

This chain links TRBV18 with TRBJ2-7; D is ambiguous. Sequencing used blood. This TCR was sampled from a man aged 55 to 70 in good health. The CDR3 loop reads CASSKGIYEQYF. The CDR3 DNA reads as TGTGCCAGCTCAAAGGGAATCTACGAGCAGTACTTC.